This T cell receptor beta chain stems from a study of cytomegalovirus exposure and HLA in healthy donors. With 4 bases removed from V and 2 bases from J, the gap between germline ends came to 14 bases. This CDR3 is built from 15 residues. Germline V gene lookup returns CDR1 SGHAT and CDR2 FQDESV (reference sequence). Study outcomes and limitations: The classifier was said to identify cytomegalovirus status with high specificity and sensitivity.

PCR amplification relied on 60 Vbeta primers (plus 13 Jbeta primers). Only in-frame clones appear in the TCRdb table, and some are missing; sequencing was by immunoSEQ multiplex PCR. In total, the table holds about 88,000 clones. As to this clone: Its antigen remains unknown.

What was sequenced was PBMCs. The sequence was collected from a girl between 10 and 17 years old in good health and CMV-seropositive. The chain is built from TRBV11-1 and TRBJ1-1; D unclear. The CDR3 DNA reads as TGTGCCAGCAGCTCGGGAGTCTCGGTAAACACTGAAGCTTTCTTT. This encodes CASSSGVSVNTEAFF.